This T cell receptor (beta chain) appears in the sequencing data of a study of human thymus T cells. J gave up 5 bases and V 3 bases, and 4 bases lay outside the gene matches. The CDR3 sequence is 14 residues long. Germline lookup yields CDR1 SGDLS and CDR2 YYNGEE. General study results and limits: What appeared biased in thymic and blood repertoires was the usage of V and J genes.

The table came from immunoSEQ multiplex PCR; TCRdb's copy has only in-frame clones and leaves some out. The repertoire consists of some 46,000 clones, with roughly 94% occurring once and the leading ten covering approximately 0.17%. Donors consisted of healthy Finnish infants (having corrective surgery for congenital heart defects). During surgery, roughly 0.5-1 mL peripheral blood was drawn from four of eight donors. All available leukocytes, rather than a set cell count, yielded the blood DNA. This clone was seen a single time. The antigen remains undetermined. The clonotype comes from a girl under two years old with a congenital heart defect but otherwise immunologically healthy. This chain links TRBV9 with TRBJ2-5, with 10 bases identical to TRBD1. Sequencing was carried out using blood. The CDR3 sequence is CASSDGTGAETQYF. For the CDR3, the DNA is TGTGCCAGCAGCGACGGGACAGGGGCGGAGACCCAGTACTTC.